This T cell receptor beta chain is from a study of cytomegalovirus exposure and HLA in healthy donors. PCR involved 60 Vbeta and 13 Jbeta primers. Method: immunoSEQ multiplex PCR; TCRdb's copy keeps in-frame clones and lacks some. The data contain tens of thousands of clones, around 81% of them singletons. Germline V gene lookup returns CDR1 SGHAT and CDR2 FQDESV (reference sequence). V lost 5 bases to trimming and J lost 5 bases, with 21 bases between them. CDR3 size: 16 residues. This TCR was sampled from a male donor in good health and CMV-seronegative. Sample: PBMCs. The chain employs TRBV11-1 and TRBJ2-5; a possible D gene is TRBD1 (6 bases). CDR3 loop: CASSLGEGGAWETQYF. The CDR3 region has the DNA TGTGCCAGCAGCCTCGGAGAAGGGGGAGCCTGGGAGACCCAGTACTTC.